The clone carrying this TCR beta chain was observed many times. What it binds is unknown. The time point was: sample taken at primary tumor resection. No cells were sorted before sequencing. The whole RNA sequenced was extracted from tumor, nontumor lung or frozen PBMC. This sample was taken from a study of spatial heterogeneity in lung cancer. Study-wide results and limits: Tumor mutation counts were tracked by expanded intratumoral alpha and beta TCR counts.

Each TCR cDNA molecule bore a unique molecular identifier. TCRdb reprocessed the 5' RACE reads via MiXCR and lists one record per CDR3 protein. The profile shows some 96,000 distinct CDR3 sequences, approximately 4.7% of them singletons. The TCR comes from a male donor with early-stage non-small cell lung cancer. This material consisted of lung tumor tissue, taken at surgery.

The CDR3, as DNA: TGCAGCGTCCATCCCCGCGGAAGCACAGATACGCAGTATTTT. Its translation is CSVHPRGSTDTQYF. This chain joins TRBV29-1 and TRBJ2-3, with no clear D. The V end lost 6 bases, the J end lost 0 bases, and 13 bases lay between the germline ends. The CDR3 totals 14 residues. Germline-derived CDR1 and CDR2 are SQVTM and ANQGSEA.